This T cell receptor beta chain was observed in a study of T cells after yellow fever vaccination. V lost 9 bases and J lost 4; bases outside the gene matches: 8. This CDR3 comprises 13 residues. Germline V gene sequence: CDR1 LNHNV, CDR2 YYDKDF (reference sequence). From the 5' RACE reads, TCRdb called clonotypes with MiXCR, one entry per CDR3 protein. Here the sample spans some 350,000 distinct CDR3 sequences, about 8.7% being singletons. This clonotype was seen only a few times. The rearrangement joins TRBV15 to TRBJ1-2; 7 bases match TRBD1. The sequenced sample was PBMCs, obtained on the day of the first yellow fever vaccination. The TCR comes from a man aged 18 to 29 who received the YFV17D yellow fever vaccine. For the CDR3, the DNA is TGTGCCACGACGTTCCAGGGGGGCTATGGCTACACCTTC. Its translation: CATTFQGGYGYTF. Complete variable domain (other parts from reference TRBV15 and TRBJ1-2): DAMVIQNPRYQVTQFGKPVTLSCSQTLNHNVMYWYQQKSSQAPKLLFHYYDKDFNNEADTPDNFQSRRPNTSFCFLDIRSPGLGDTAMYLCATTFQGGYGYTFGSGTRLTVV.